This T cell receptor (beta chain) originates from a study of CD8 T cells in Susac syndrome. An amount of RNA that ranged from roughly 0.5 to 1 ug was reverse transcribed with random hexamers. From the immunoSEQ multiplex PCR reads, TCRdb called clonotypes with MiXCR, one entry per CDR3 protein. The sample lists under 110,000 distinct CDR3 sequences; roughly 94% were seen once. V dropped 0 bases and J dropped 5; count of bases not matched to a gene: 7. Germline CDR1 is LGHNA and CDR2 is YNFKEQ. The CDR3 totals 15 residues. Sample: CD8+ T cells from PBMCs. This receptor was taken from a human donor with Susac syndrome. The chain employs TRBV4-2 and TRBJ2-7; TRBD1 aligns across 7 bases. The CDR3 coding sequence is TGTGCCAGCAGCCAAGATCCGGACACAGGGGACGAGCAGTACTTC. Protein sequence: CASSQDPDTGDEQYF.